Presented here are 2 T cell receptor beta chains from one specimen sequenced in a study of T cell responses to AZD1222 COVID-19 vaccine. The method was immunoSEQ multiplex PCR; TCRdb's version includes in-frame clones alone and lacks a portion of them. Seen here are 20,000 to 30,000 clones, around 86% observed once, and the top ten hold 30% to 40%. The sample was peripheral blood, taken 28 days after the second AZD1222 dose. These receptors all come from an adult who received the AZD1222 COVID-19 vaccine.

This clone was seen a single time. The chain employs TRBV5-1 and TRBJ1-1; no definite D call. Germline CDR1 and CDR2: SGHRS and YFSETQ. The CDR3 is made up of 14 amino acids. Trimming stripped 0 bases from V and 1 base from J, with 7 bases between. The CDR3 coding sequence is TGCGCCAGCAGCTTGGGGACGGAGAACACTGAAGCTTTCTTT. It codes for CASSLGTENTEAFF.

CDR3 DNA sequence: TGCAGCACGGACAGGGGGCTGTATGGCTACACCTTC. Translation: CSTDRGLYGYTF. The V call is TRBV29-1, the J call TRBJ1-2; 11 bases are a match to TRBD1. Germline V gene sequence: CDR1 SQVTM, CDR2 ANQGSEA. The CDR3 runs to 12 residues. J was trimmed by 5 bases and V by 8 bases; bases with no gene match: 4.